One and the same sample provided the 2 T cell receptor beta chains below, sequenced in a study of STAT5B mutations in CD4+ large granular lymphocyte leukemia. Generated by immunoSEQ multiplex PCR, the TCRdb table keeps only in-frame clones and is missing some. This sample carries about 37,000 clones, 65% to 70% of them seen once, and the ten largest clones take approximately 2%. The sequencing sample was made of CD4+ T cells from blood buffy coats. These TCRs come from a human donor in good health.

This clone was seen just once. The chain employs TRBV9 and TRBJ2-7; D remains ambiguous. Germline lookup yields CDR1 SGDLS and CDR2 YYNGEE. V lost 0 bases and J lost 1, with 5 bases in between. The length of the CDR3 is 13 residues. The CDR3 loop reads CASSVGESYEQYF. The CDR3 DNA sequence: TGTGCCAGCAGCGTAGGGGAATCCTACGAGCAGTACTTC.

V usage is TRBV13 and J usage is TRBJ1-3, with a possible D match to TRBD1 (6 bases). The CDR3 loop spans 15 amino acids. With 2 bases removed from V and 4 bases from J, the gap between germline ends came to 12 bases. Germline V lookup: CDR1 PRHDT, CDR2 FYEKMQ (reference sequence). CDR3 amino acids: CASSLFGGSGNTIYF. CDR3 DNA sequence: TGTGCCAGCAGCTTATTCGGGGGCTCAGGAAACACCATATATTTT.